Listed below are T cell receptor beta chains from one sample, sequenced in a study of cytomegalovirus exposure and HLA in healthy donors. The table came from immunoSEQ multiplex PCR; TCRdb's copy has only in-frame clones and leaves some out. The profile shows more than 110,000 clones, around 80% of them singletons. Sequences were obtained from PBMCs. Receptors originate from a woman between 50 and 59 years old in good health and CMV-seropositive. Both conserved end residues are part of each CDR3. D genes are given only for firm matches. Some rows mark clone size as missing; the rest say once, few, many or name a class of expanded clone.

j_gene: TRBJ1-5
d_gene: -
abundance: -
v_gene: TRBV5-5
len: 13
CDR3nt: TGTGCCAGCAGCCCAAGCACCGATCAGCCCCAGCATTTT
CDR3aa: CASSPSTDQPQHF

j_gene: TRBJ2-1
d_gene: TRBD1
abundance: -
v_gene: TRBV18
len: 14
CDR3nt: TGTGCCAGCTCACCCACGACAGGGGAGCATGAGCAGTTCTTC
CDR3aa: CASSPTTGEHEQFF

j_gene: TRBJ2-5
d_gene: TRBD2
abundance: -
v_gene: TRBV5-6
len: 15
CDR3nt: TGTGCCAGCAGCTTGTGGACTAGCGGGGGTGAGACCCAGTACTTC
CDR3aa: CASSLWTSGGETQYF

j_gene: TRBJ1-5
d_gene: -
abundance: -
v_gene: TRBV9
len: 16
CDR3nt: TGTGCCAGCAGCGTCGGCGGCTCCTTTAGCAATCAGCCCCAGCATTTT
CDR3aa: CASSVGGSFSNQPQHF

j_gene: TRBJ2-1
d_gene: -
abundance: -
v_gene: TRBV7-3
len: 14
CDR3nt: TGTGCCAGCAGCTTAAGGGGGGGCGGCCATGAGCAGTTCTTC
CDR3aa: CASSLRGGGHEQFF

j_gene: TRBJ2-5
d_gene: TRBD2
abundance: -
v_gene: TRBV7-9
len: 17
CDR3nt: TGTGCCAGCAGCTCCGGGAATGGTGGGGGGGGGCAAGAGACCCAGTACTTC
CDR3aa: CASSSGNGGGGQETQYF

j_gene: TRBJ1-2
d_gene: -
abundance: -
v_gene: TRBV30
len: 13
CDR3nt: TGTGCCTCCTCCGAGTTGAGAGATTATGGCTACACCTTC
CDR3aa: CASSELRDYGYTF

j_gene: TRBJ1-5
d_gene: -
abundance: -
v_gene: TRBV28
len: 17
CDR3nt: TGTGCCAGCAGCTTCTCCGAAGGACAGCAAACTAATCAGCCCCAGCATTTT
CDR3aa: CASSFSEGQQTNQPQHF

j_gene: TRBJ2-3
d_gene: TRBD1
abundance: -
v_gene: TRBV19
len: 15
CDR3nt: TGTGCCAGTAGTATGGGGACAGGGGGCACAGATACGCAGTATTTT
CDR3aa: CASSMGTGGTDTQYF

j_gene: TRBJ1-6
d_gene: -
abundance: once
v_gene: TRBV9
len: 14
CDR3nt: TGTGCCAGCAGCATCTACCCCGAAGATTCACCCCTCCACTTT
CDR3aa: CASSIYPEDSPLHF

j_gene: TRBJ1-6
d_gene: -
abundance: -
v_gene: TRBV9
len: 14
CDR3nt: TGTGCCAGCAGCGTATACAGTTATAATTCACCCCTCCACTTT
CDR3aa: CASSVYSYNSPLHF

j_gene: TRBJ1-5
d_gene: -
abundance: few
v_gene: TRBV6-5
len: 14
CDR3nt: TGTGCCAGCAGTGGGGGCGGTAGCAATCAGCCCCAGCATTTT
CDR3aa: CASSGGGSNQPQHF

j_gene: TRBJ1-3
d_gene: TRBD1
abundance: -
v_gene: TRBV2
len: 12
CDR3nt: TGTGCCAGCAGTCGGGACAGTGGCACCATATATTTT
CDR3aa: CASSRDSGTIYF

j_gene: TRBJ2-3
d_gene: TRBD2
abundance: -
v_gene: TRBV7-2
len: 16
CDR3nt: TGTGCCAGCAGATCTCGTCTAGCGGGGGCCCAAGATACGCAGTATTTT
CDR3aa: CASRSRLAGAQDTQYF

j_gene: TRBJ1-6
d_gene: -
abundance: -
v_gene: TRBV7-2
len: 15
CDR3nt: TGTGCCAGCAGCTTAGTGGCGGGGTCTAATTCACCCCTCCACTTT
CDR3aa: CASSLVAGSNSPLHF

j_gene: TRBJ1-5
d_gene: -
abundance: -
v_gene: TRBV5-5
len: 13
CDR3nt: TGTGCCAGCAGCTTGGTCCCTCATCAGCCCCAGCATTTT
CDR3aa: CASSLVPHQPQHF

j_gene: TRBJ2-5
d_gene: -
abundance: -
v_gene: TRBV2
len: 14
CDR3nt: TGTGCCAGCAGTGAATTAAAGCGTCAAGAGACCCAGTACTTC
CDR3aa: CASSELKRQETQYF

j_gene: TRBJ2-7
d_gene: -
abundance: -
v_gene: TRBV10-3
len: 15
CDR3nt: TGTGCCATCAGTGAGTCGGCAGGGGCTGTCCGCGAGCAGTACTTC
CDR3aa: CAISESAGAVREQYF

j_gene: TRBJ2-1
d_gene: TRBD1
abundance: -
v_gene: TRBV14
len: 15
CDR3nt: TGTGCCAGCAGCCAAGGGACAGGCTACTACAATGAGCAGTTCTTC
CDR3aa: CASSQGTGYYNEQFF

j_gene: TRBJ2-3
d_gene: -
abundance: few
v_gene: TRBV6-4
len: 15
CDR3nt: TGTGCCAGCAGTGGCTCAGGGGCGGGAACAGATACGCAGTATTTT
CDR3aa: CASSGSGAGTDTQYF

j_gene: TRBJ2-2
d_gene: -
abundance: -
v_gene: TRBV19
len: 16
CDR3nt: TGTGCCAGTAGTAGGTCAGTACCATCGAACACCGGGGAGCTGTTTTTT
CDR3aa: CASSRSVPSNTGELFF

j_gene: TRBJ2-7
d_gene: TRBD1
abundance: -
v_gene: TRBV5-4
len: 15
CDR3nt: TGTGCCAGCACCAACGACAGGACAGGGGCTTCCGAGCAGTACTTC
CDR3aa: CASTNDRTGASEQYF

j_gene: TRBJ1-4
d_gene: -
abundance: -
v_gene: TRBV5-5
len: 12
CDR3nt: TGTGCCAGCAGCCCCGGGAATGAAAAACTGTTTTTT
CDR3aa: CASSPGNEKLFF

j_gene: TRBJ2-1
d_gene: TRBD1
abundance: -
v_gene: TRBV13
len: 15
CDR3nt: TGTGCCAGCAGCTTAGGAGGACAGGGGTGGAATGAGCAGTTCTTC
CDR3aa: CASSLGGQGWNEQFF

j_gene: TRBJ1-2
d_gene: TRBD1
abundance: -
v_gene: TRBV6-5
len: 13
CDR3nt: TGTGCCAGCAGTTATAGCCAGGGGGCGGGCTACACCTTC
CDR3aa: CASSYSQGAGYTF

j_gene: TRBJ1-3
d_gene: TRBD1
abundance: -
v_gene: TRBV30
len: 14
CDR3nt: TGTGCCTGGAGTACAGGGGGGTCTGGAAACACCATATATTTT
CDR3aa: CAWSTGGSGNTIYF

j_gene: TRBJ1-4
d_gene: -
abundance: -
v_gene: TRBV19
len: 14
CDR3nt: TGTGCCAGTAGTGCGACAGGTCTTAATGAAAAACTGTTTTTT
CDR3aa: CASSATGLNEKLFF

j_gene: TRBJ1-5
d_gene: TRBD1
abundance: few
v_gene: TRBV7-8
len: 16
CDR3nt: TGTGCCAGCAGCTTATCGAAAGTGGGACAGTATCAGCCCCAGCATTTT
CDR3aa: CASSLSKVGQYQPQHF

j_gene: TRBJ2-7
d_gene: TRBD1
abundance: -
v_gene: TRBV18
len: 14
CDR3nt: TGTGCCAGCTCACCGGACAGGGGGCCCTACGAGCAGTACTTC
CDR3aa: CASSPDRGPYEQYF

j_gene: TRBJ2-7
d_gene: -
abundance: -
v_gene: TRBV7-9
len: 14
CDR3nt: TGTGCCAGCAGCTTACAGGACGGGACCTACGAGCAGTACTTC
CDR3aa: CASSLQDGTYEQYF

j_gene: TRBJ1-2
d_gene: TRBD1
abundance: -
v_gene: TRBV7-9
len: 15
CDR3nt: TGTGCCAGCAGCTCTGGGACAGGGGCGTACTATGGCTACACCTTC
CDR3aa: CASSSGTGAYYGYTF

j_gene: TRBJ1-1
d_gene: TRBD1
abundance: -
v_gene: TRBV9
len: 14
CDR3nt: TGTGCCAGCAGCGAAGACAGGGGAGGAACTGAAGCTTTCTTT
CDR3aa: CASSEDRGGTEAFF

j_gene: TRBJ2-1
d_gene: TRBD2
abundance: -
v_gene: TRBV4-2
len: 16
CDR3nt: TGTGCCAGCAGCCAAGAGAAGCGGGGGGGGTACAATGAGCAGTTCTTC
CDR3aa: CASSQEKRGGYNEQFF

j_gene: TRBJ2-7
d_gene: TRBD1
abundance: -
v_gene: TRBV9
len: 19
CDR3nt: TGTGCCAGCAGCGTAGAGCCGGGGAAGGACAGGGGTTTCTCCTACGAGCAGTACTTC
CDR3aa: CASSVEPGKDRGFSYEQYF

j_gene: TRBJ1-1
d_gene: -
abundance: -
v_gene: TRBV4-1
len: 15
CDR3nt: TGCGCCAGCAGCTCTTCCGACAGCGGGGGCACTGAAGCTTTCTTT
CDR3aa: CASSSSDSGGTEAFF

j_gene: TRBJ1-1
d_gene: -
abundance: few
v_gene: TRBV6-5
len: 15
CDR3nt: TGTGCCAGCAGACCTTTGGCGGGTGTGAACACTGAAGCTTTCTTT
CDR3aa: CASRPLAGVNTEAFF

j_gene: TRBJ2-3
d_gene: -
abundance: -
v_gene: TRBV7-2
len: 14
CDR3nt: TGTGCCAGCAGCTGGGCTCACAGTGCGGATACGCAGTATTTT
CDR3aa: CASSWAHSADTQYF

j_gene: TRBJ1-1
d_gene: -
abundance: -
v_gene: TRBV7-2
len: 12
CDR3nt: TGTGCCAGCAGCTTAAAGCTTCAGGGGGCTTTCTTT
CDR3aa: CASSLKLQGAFF

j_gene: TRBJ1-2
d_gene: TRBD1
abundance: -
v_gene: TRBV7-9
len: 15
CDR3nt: TGTGCCAGCAGCATGGGGGACAGGGGGCTTTATGGCTACACCTTC
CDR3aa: CASSMGDRGLYGYTF

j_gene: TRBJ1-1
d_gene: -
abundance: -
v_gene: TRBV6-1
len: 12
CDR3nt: TGTGCCAGCAGTATCCAGGGCCGTGAAGCTTTCTTT
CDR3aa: CASSIQGREAFF

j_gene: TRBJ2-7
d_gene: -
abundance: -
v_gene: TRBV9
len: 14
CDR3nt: TGTGCCAGCAGCGTAGGGCAGGGCGCCTACGAGCAGTACTTC
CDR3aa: CASSVGQGAYEQYF

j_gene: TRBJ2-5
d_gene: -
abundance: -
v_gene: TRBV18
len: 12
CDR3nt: TGTGCCAGCTCACCCAACCAAGAGACCCAGTACTTC
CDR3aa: CASSPNQETQYF

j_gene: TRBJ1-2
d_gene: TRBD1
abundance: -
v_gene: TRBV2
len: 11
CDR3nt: TGTGCCAGCAGTGGTGGACAGGGCCACACCTTC
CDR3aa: CASSGGQGHTF

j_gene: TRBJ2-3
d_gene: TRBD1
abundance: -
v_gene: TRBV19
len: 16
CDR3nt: TGTGCCAGTAGTGTGGGGGGACAGGGTGTTCCAGATACGCAGTATTTT
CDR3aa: CASSVGGQGVPDTQYF

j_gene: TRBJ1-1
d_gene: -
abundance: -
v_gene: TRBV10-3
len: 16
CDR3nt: TGTGCCATCAGTGAGTCCGCGTCGGGGGGCAACCATGAAGCTTTCTTT
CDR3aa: CAISESASGGNHEAFF

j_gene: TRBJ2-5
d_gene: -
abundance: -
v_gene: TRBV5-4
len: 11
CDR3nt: TGTGCCAGCAGCGGACTAGAGACCCAGTACTTC
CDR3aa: CASSGLETQYF

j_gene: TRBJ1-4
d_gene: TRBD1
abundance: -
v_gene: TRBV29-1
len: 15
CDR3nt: TGCAGCGTTGAATCCTTGGCAGGGGGAGGTGAAAAACTGTTTTTT
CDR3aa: CSVESLAGGGEKLFF

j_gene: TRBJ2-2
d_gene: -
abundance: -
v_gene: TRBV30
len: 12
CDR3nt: TGTGCCTGGAACACAGGGACCGGGGAGCTGTTTTTT
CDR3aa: CAWNTGTGELFF

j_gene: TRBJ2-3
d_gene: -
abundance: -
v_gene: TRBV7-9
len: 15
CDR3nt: TGTGCCAGCAGCTCTCAGGGATCTAGCACAGATACGCAGTATTTT
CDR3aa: CASSSQGSSTDTQYF

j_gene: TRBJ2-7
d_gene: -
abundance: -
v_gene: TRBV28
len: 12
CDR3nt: TGTGCCAGCAGCCGCCCGAGGGGGGAGCAGTACTTC
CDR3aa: CASSRPRGEQYF

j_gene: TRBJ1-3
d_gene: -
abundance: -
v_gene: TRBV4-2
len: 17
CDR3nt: TGTGCCAGCAGCCAAGAAATTCTCACAGTCTCTGGAAACACCATATATTTT
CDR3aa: CASSQEILTVSGNTIYF

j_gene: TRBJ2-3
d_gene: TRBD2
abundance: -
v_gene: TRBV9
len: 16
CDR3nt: TGTGCCAGCAGCCCTAGACTAGCGGGGGGTCCAGATACGCAGTATTTT
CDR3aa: CASSPRLAGGPDTQYF

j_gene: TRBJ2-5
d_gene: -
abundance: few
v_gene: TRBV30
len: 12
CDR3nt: TGTGCCTGGACACTTGTCCAAGAGACCCAGTACTTC
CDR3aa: CAWTLVQETQYF

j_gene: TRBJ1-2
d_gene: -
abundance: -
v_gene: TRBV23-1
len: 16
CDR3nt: TGCGCCAGCAGGCAACTCCTGGGGGCCACGTTCTATGGCTACACCTTC
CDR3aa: CASRQLLGATFYGYTF

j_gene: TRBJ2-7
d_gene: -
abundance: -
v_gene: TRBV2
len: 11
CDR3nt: TGTGCCAGCAGTCCTGTTGCTAAGCAGTACTTC
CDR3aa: CASSPVAKQYF

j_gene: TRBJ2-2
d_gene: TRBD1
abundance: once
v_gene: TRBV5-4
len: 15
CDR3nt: TGTGCCAGCAGCGCGGACAGGGGGCGCACCGGGGAGCTGTTTTTT
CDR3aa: CASSADRGRTGELFF

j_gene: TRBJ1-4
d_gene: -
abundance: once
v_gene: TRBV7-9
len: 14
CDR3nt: TGTGCCAGCAGCTTAGGGCAGGAGGTAGAAAAACTGTTTTTT
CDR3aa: CASSLGQEVEKLFF